A single sample gave rise to the 18 T cell receptor beta chains below, sequenced in a study of cytotoxic CD8 clonotypes in ibrutinib-treated CLL. This table comes from immunoSEQ multiplex PCR, and its TCRdb copy is limited to in-frame clones, with some not included. This table has some 200,000 clones, more than 70% appearing once. The starting material was PBMCs, obtained after 12 months of ibrutinib treatment. The origin of the receptors is a human donor with chronic lymphocytic leukemia.

The genes are TRBV27 and TRBJ1-2; D is unclear. The CDR3 runs to 13 residues. Germline loops: CDR1 MNHEY, CDR2 SMNVEV (reference sequence). Trimming cost V 3 bases and J 7 bases, with 12 bases left between them. In nucleotides, the CDR3 is TGTGCCAGCAGTTTGATAGGAGAGGGTGGCTACACCTTC. Residues: CASSLIGEGGYTF.

The chain joins TRBV7-9 to TRBJ1-6; D not resolved. V lost 5 bases and J lost 13, with 18 bases in between. The CDR3 length is 14 residues. Germline assignment: CDR1 SEHNR and CDR2 FQNEAQ (reference sequence). The CDR3 bases are TGTGCCAGCAGCGTAAACACCCGGCTTGGCCCCCTCCACTTT. It codes for CASSVNTRLGPLHF.

In its sample, this clone was seen a few times. J is TRBJ2-7 and V is TRBV7-6; 8 bases are shared with TRBD2. The trim removed 1 base at V and 4 bases at J, leaving 6 bases unmatched. Germline V lookup: CDR1 SGHVS, CDR2 FNYEAQ. The CDR3 consists of 15 residues. As DNA, the CDR3 is TGTGCCAGCAGCTTAGGTAGCGGGGATCCTTACGAGCAGTACTTC. Translating gives CASSLGSGDPYEQYF.

The chain couples TRBV14 to TRBJ1-2; possibly TRBD1 for D (5 bases). The V end lost 3 bases, the J end lost 4 bases, and 21 bases lay between the germline ends. This CDR3 is built from 17 residues. Germline CDR1 SGHDN, CDR2 FVKESK. The CDR3 coding sequence is TGTGCCAGCAGCCATCTCCCCGGGGCGGGGAGAGGCTATGGCTACACCTTC. This codes for CASSHLPGAGRGYGYTF. Drawing the rest from reference TRBV14 and TRBJ1-2, the complete variable domain is EAGVTQFPSHSVIEKGQTVTLRCDPISGHDNLYWYRRVMGKEIKFLLHFVKESKQDESGMPNNRFLAERTGGTYSTLKVQPAELEDSGVYFCASSHLPGAGRGYGYTFGSGTRLTVV.

The V gene is TRBV10-1, the J gene TRBJ2-5; either TRBD1 or TRBD2 may fit D (5 bases each). V lost 2 bases and J 4 bases, leaving 8 bases between the germline ends. The germline V gene has CDR1 WNHNN and CDR2 SYGVQD (reference sequence). This CDR3 region has 13 residues. CDR3 DNA sequence: TGCGCCAGCAGTGAGCCAGGGAGAGAGACCCAGTACTTC. Translating gives CASSEPGRETQYF.

The chain is built from TRBV30 and TRBJ1-5; D possibly corresponds to TRBD1 (5 bases). This CDR3 spans 13 amino acids. Germline lookup yields CDR1 GTSNPN and CDR2 SVGIG (reference sequence). V was trimmed by 2 bases and J by 5 bases, leaving 10 bases between them. Here the CDR3 DNA reads TGTGCCTGGAGTACGAGGGGTGATCAGCCCCAGCATTTT. It specifies CAWSTRGDQPQHF.

This chain connects TRBV11-2 to TRBJ2-2; 8 bases line up with TRBD2. Germline V gene lookup returns CDR1 SGHAT and CDR2 FQNNGV. The CDR3 extends over 17 amino acids. V lost 2 bases, J lost 0 bases, and 5 bases stayed unmatched. This CDR3 is CASSLWPAGANTGELFF. The CDR3 coding sequence is TGTGCCAGCAGCTTATGGCCAGCGGGGGCGAACACCGGGGAGCTGTTTTTT.

The chain links TRBV6-5 to TRBJ2-5, with D possibly TRBD1 on 6 matching bases. CDR3 length equals 13 residues. V gave up 4 bases and J gave up 4 bases, with 10 bases separating them. Germline CDR1 reads MNHEY; CDR2 reads SVGAGI. CDR3 loop: CASSWGPTETQYF. CDR3 nucleotide sequence: TGTGCCAGCAGTTGGGGGCCCACAGAGACCCAGTACTTC.

The chain employs TRBV25-1 and TRBJ2-6; 12 nucleotides match TRBD1. Germline V gives CDR1 MGHDK, CDR2 SYGVNS. The J segment lost 3 bases and the V segment lost 4 bases, leaving 4 bases of the junction unmatched. This CDR3 has 17 amino acids. CDR3 sequence reads: CASSAGTGGSGANVLTF. The DNA of the CDR3 is TGTGCCAGCAGTGCCGGGACAGGGGGCAGTGGGGCCAACGTCCTGACTTTC.

The V call is TRBV7-9, the J call TRBJ1-5; the D gene is possibly TRBD1 (6 bases). CDR1 SEHNR and CDR2 FQNEAQ come from the germline V gene (reference sequence). Trimming stripped 4 bases from V and 5 bases from J, with 15 bases between. This CDR3 spans 15 amino acids. The CDR3 reads CASSSGGREDQPQHF. The CDR3 DNA sequence: TGTGCCAGCAGCTCGGGGGGCAGGGAGGATCAGCCCCAGCATTTT.

This chain joins TRBV10-1 and TRBJ2-1, with 9 bases matching TRBD2. The CDR3 length is 14 residues. Germline assignment: CDR1 WNHNN and CDR2 SYGVQD (reference sequence). V lost 8 bases to trimming and J lost 9 bases; unmatched junction nucleotides: 11. In DNA, the CDR3 is TGCGCCAGCTCCGGGACTAGCCCTGGGGGTGAGCAGTTCTTC. The encoded protein is CASSGTSPGGEQFF.

The gene calls are TRBV7-9 and TRBJ2-3; D remains ambiguous. CDR3 length: 15 residues. Germline V lookup: CDR1 SEHNR, CDR2 FQNEAQ (reference sequence). V was clipped by 8 bases and J by 1 base, with 16 bases between them. Here the CDR3 reads CASASDWLGTDTQYF. In DNA, the CDR3 is TGTGCCAGCGCCTCGGATTGGCTCGGCACAGATACGCAGTATTTT.

The V call is TRBV29-1, the J call TRBJ1-1; tentatively, D is TRBD1 (6 bases). V lost 8 bases and J lost 0, with 19 bases in between. Germline V gives CDR1 SQVTM, CDR2 ANQGSEA. The CDR3 totals 15 residues. CDR3 loop: CSTRESQGMNTEAFF. Written as DNA, the CDR3 is TGCAGCACGAGAGAGTCACAGGGTATGAACACTGAAGCTTTCTTT.

The CDR3, as DNA: TGCGCCAGCAGTAGGGCTGGCACCGGGGAGCTGTTTTTT. Protein product: CASSRAGTGELFF. V usage is TRBV10-1 and J usage is TRBJ2-2; no reliable D call. Trimming took off 5 bases at V and 4 bases at J, with 8 bases between the two ends. In germline, CDR1 is WNHNN, CDR2 SYGVQD (reference sequence). The CDR3 totals 13 residues.

CDR3: CSGRQFGNEQFF. Here the CDR3 DNA reads TGCAGCGGGAGGCAATTCGGTAATGAGCAGTTCTTC. The chain is built from TRBV29-1 and TRBJ2-1, with D perhaps TRBD2 (5 bases). The CDR3 runs to 12 residues. Trimming stripped 7 bases from V and 7 bases from J, with 14 bases between. Germline V lookup: CDR1 SQVTM, CDR2 ANQGSEA.

The sample holds a few counts of this clone. V gene TRBV13 combines with J gene TRBJ2-7; possibly TRBD2 for D (5 bases). The V gene lost 0 bases and the J gene lost 7 bases, with 13 bases spanning the gap. The V gene's germline CDR1 is PRHDT and CDR2 FYEKMQ (reference sequence). The CDR3 has 14 amino acids. For the CDR3, the DNA is TGTGCCAGCAGCTTAGGCCGCCCCCCGGGGGAGCAGTACTTC. Protein product: CASSLGRPPGEQYF.

The V call is TRBV28, the J call TRBJ2-7, with D hard to call. Trimming took off 1 base at V and 3 bases at J, with 10 bases between the two ends. The CDR3 is 14 residues long. Germline CDR1 is MDHEN and CDR2 is SYDVKM. This CDR3 is CASSLSQTYYEQYF. DNA of the CDR3: TGTGCCAGCAGTTTATCCCAGACCTACTACGAGCAGTACTTC.

In its sample, this clone was seen a few times. V usage is TRBV18 and J usage is TRBJ2-1, with 7 bases aligning to TRBD1. CDR1 is KGHSH, CDR2 LQKENI, per germline. The CDR3 extends over 15 amino acids. Trimming removed 0 bases from V and 9 bases from J; junction bases left unmatched: 8. CDR3 sequence: CASSPPKGQATEQFF. The CDR3, as DNA: TGTGCCAGCTCACCACCGAAAGGACAGGCTACTGAGCAGTTCTTC.